The 3 T cell receptor beta chains in this list originate from one sample, sequenced in a study of blood T cells in healthy people across ages. Alongside a J-beta primer mix, a sample-barcoded 5' primer served in a second PCR lasting roughly 7 to 11 cycles. In TCRdb, the 5' RACE reads were re-called with MiXCR into one record per CDR3 protein. The sample shows 650,000 to 700,000 distinct CDR3 sequences, around 52% of them seen only once. The sample comprised blood. Every receptor here comes from a woman aged 80 or over in good health.

J is TRBJ1-1 and V is TRBV12-3 or TRBV12-4, with D unclear. CDR3 length equals 12 residues. V was cut by 10 bases and J by 4 bases, with 13 bases left in between. The CDR3 here is CATTLTGTEAFF. The CDR3, as DNA: TGTGCCACTACCCTCACTGGCACTGAAGCTTTCTTT.

The chain joins TRBV6-2 or TRBV6-3 to TRBJ2-4, with D perhaps TRBD1 (5 bases). Deletions cut 7 bases from V and 1 base from J, with 11 bases between. The CDR3 loop spans 14 amino acids. Germline CDR1 MNHEY, CDR2 SVGEGT. The CDR3 DNA reads as TGTGCCAGCACCCAGACAGATGCCAAAAACATTCAGTACTTC. Translation: CASTQTDAKNIQYF.

This clonotype was seen ten or more times. The chain recombines TRBV7-9 with TRBJ2-4, with 8 positions matching TRBD1. From germline, CDR1 is SEHNR and CDR2 FQNEAQ (reference sequence). The CDR3 consists of 16 residues. J gave up 1 base and V 3 bases, and 5 bases lay outside the gene matches. The CDR3 here is CASSFPRTGAKNIQYF. The CDR3 DNA is TGTGCCAGCAGCTTCCCCCGGACAGGGGCCAAAAACATTCAGTACTTC.